These 30 T cell receptor beta chains share one sample of origin, sequenced in a study of blood T cell repertoires in COVID-19. The protocol was immunoSEQ multiplex PCR, while the TCRdb copy is restricted to in-frame clones and leaves out a portion. The repertoire includes 150,000 to 200,000 clones, 88% of them detected once, and roughly 25% sits in the top ten. The sample consisted of peripheral blood. Source of these receptors: a man aged 60 to 69 with acute or convalescent COVID-19.

The sample holds one count of this clone. The rearrangement links TRBV7-2 to TRBJ1-1; 8 bases are a match to TRBD1. Trimming removed 2 bases from V and 8 bases from J; junction bases left unmatched: 1. Germline CDR1 SGHTA, CDR2 FQGNSA. CDR3 length: 12 residues. The DNA for the CDR3 is TGTGCCAGCAGCTTACACAGGGGGGAAGCTTTCTTT. Encoded protein: CASSLHRGEAFF.

The chain combines TRBV7-9 with TRBJ1-5; 7 bases match TRBD1. With V trimmed by 3 bases and J by 3 bases, 2 bases remained unmatched. This CDR3 has 14 amino acids. Germline CDR1 is SEHNR and CDR2 is FQNEAQ (reference sequence). The CDR3 bases are TGTGCCAGCAGCTTTGGGACAGACAATCAGCCCCAGCATTTT. Translating gives CASSFGTDNQPQHF.

The chain has TRBV15 and TRBJ2-1; maybe TRBD2 (6 bases). Germline CDR1 reads LNHNV; CDR2 reads YYDKDF (reference sequence). The CDR3 length is 16 residues. Trimming stripped 6 bases from V and 5 bases from J, with 20 bases between. The CDR3 here is CATRDPTGGQNNEQFF. The CDR3 coding sequence is TGTGCCACCAGGGACCCTACCGGGGGTCAAAACAATGAGCAGTTCTTC.

The rearrangement links TRBV30 to TRBJ1-1; D not resolved. In germline, CDR1 is GTSNPN, CDR2 SVGIG (reference sequence). Trimming removed 1 base from V and 1 base from J, with 16 bases in between. The CDR3 consists of 16 residues. CDR3 sequence: CAWSGWALRGNTEAFF. Here the CDR3 DNA reads TGTGCCTGGAGTGGTTGGGCCCTCCGGGGGAACACTGAAGCTTTCTTT.

The rearrangement links TRBV25-1 to TRBJ1-1; D is possibly TRBD1 (5 bases). The germline V gene has CDR1 MGHDK and CDR2 SYGVNS. The CDR3 sequence is 15 residues long. V shed 1 base and J shed 5 bases, with 14 bases lying between them. In DNA, the CDR3 is TGTGCCAGCAGTGAATTCGGGGCGGGAAGGACTGAAGCTTTCTTT. This codes for CASSEFGAGRTEAFF.

The chain uses TRBV12-5 and TRBJ2-3; D might be TRBD1 (5 bases). The germline V gene encodes CDR1 LGHNT and CDR2 FRNRAP. V shed 3 bases and J shed 0 bases, with 10 bases lying between them. The CDR3 has 15 residues. In DNA, the CDR3 is TGTGCTAGTGGTTTAGACAGATCTAGCACAGATACGCAGTATTTT. Translated, it gives CASGLDRSSTDTQYF.

This chain links TRBV11-2 with TRBJ2-7; D unresolved. CDR1 is SGHAT and CDR2 is FQNNGV in the germline V gene. The CDR3 covers 16 residues. Trimming removed 1 base at V and 5 bases at J, with 18 bases between. The CDR3 region is CASSLGNLRDSHEQYV. The CDR3 nucleotides are TGTGCCAGCAGCTTAGGAAACCTTAGAGATTCCCACGAGCAGTACGTC.

The chain has TRBV19 and TRBJ1-2, with a tentative D call TRBD1 (6 bases). The CDR3 length is 13 residues. V was clipped by 7 bases and J by 2 bases, with 11 bases between them. Germline-derived CDR1 and CDR2 are LNHDA and SQIVND (reference sequence). CDR3 DNA: TGTGCCAGTAAAAGGGGGTCCAACTATGGCTACACCTTC. This gives the protein CASKRGSNYGYTF. The full variable domain, with the rest looked up from reference TRBV19 and TRBJ1-2, is DGGITQSPKYLFRKEGQNVTLSCEQNLNHDAMYWYRQDPGQGLRLIYYSQIVNDFQKGDIAEGYSVSREKKESFPLTVTSAQKNPTAFYLCASKRGSNYGYTFGSGTRLTVV.

This sequence joins TRBV19 and TRBJ1-2; TRBD1 aligns across 8 bases. J lost 8 bases, V lost 7 bases, and 9 bases had no gene match. Germline CDR1 and CDR2: LNHDA and SQIVND (reference sequence). The CDR3 extends over 13 amino acids. The CDR3 nucleotides are TGTGCCAGTAAGGGACAGGCGAAGGGGGGCTACACCTTC. Amino acid sequence: CASKGQAKGGYTF.

This sequence joins TRBV4-2 and TRBJ2-1; D possibly corresponds to TRBD2 (6 bases). V lost 1 base to trimming and J lost 5 bases, with 12 bases between them. This CDR3 spans 15 amino acids. Per the germline V gene, CDR1 is LGHNA and CDR2 is YNFKEQ. DNA of the CDR3: TGTGCCAGCAGCCAAGGGGTGACTAGGGACAATGAGCAGTTCTTC. Its translation: CASSQGVTRDNEQFF.

The rearrangement links TRBV5-1 to TRBJ2-2; 9 bases map to TRBD1. The CDR3 has 14 residues. CDR1 is SGHRS and CDR2 is YFSETQ in the germline V gene. Trimming at V came to 3 bases and at J to 8 bases, leaving 5 bases not matched to a gene. CDR3 sequence (DNA): TGCGCCAGCAGCTCCCGACAGGGGGGTGGGGAGCTGTTTTTT. It translates to CASSSRQGGGELFF.

V and J are TRBV10-3 and TRBJ1-2, with a weak D call TRBD1 (6 bases). V lost 3 bases and J lost 5, with 13 bases in between. The germline CDR1 and CDR2 sequences are ENHRY and SYGVKD. The CDR3 runs 14 residues. The CDR3 DNA follows: TGTGCCATCAGTGAAAGGGCAGGGGTATATGGCTACACCTTC. Translating gives CAISERAGVYGYTF.

The rearrangement links TRBV9 to TRBJ1-1; maybe TRBD1 (6 bases). The CDR3 length is 16 residues. The germline V gene encodes CDR1 SGDLS and CDR2 YYNGEE. Trimming stripped 0 bases from V and 1 base from J, with 13 bases between. CDR3 sequence: CASSVGAGAKNTEAFF. CDR3 nucleotide sequence: TGTGCCAGCAGCGTAGGGGCAGGGGCCAAGAACACTGAAGCTTTCTTT.

The V and J genes are TRBV6-1 and TRBJ1-1, with 7 positions matching TRBD1. The V and J ends lost 2 bases and 1 base, in that order; junction bases with no gene match: 4. Germline V gives CDR1 MNHNS, CDR2 SASEGT. This CDR3 is built from 15 residues. The CDR3 sequence is CASSERDRSNTEAFF. In nucleotides, the CDR3 is TGTGCCAGCAGTGAACGGGACAGATCGAACACTGAAGCTTTCTTT.

The chain is built from TRBV5-5 and TRBJ1-1, with D unclear. Per the germline V gene, CDR1 is SGHKS and CDR2 is YYEKEE (reference sequence). The ends were cut back, 4 bases at V and 4 bases at J, with 26 bases in the middle. The CDR3 has 18 amino acids. The CDR3 bases are TGTGCCAGCAGCGGCTCGGAGCTCACCGACTCTTCAAGCACTGAAGCTTTCTTT. Protein product: CASSGSELTDSSSTEAFF.

The chain joins TRBV9 to TRBJ2-1; 9 nucleotides align to TRBD2. Per germline, CDR1 SGDLS and CDR2 YYNGEE. V trimming: 0 bases; J trimming: 7 bases; junction bases outside the gene matches: 2. The CDR3 is made up of 14 amino acids. CDR3 nucleotides: TGTGCCAGCAGCGTAGGGCGGGGGGGTAATGAGCAGTTCTTC. Its translation: CASSVGRGGNEQFF.

The CDR3 bases are TGTGCCAGCAGTGCCGGTGCCGTCATGAACACTGAAGCTTTCTTT. Translation: CASSAGAVMNTEAFF. The V and J genes are TRBV25-1 and TRBJ1-1; D is ambiguous. V dropped 4 bases and J dropped 0 bases, with 12 bases sitting between them. Germline CDR1 and CDR2: MGHDK and SYGVNS. The CDR3 is 15 residues long.

This clone has only one observation. This chain links TRBV5-4 with TRBJ1-1, with D perhaps matching TRBD1 (5 bases). V lost 4 bases, J lost 4 bases, and 17 bases lay in between. The CDR3 loop spans 15 amino acids. Germline CDR1 and CDR2: SGHNT and YYREEE (reference sequence). CDR3 in DNA: TGTGCCAGCAGCCAGAGGTGGCAGGGAGGCACTGAAGCTTTCTTT. It yields the protein CASSQRWQGGTEAFF.

V gene TRBV6-5 combines with J gene TRBJ1-3; 8 bases fit TRBD1. Germline CDR1 and CDR2: MNHEY and SVGAGI. V lost 5 bases, J lost 2 bases, and 5 bases stayed unmatched. This CDR3 contains 15 residues. The CDR3 region has the DNA TGTGCCAGCAGTCCCACGACAGGGGCTGGAAACACCATATATTTT. Its translation: CASSPTTGAGNTIYF.

Only a few counts were recorded for this clone. V is TRBV19 and J is TRBJ2-1; a weak D match, TRBD1 (6 bases). The CDR3 length is 13 residues. V shed 9 bases and J shed 7 bases, with 16 bases lying between them. Looked up from germline, CDR1 is LNHDA and CDR2 is SQIVND (reference sequence). CDR3 amino acids: CASTTKQGNEQFF. The DNA of the CDR3 is TGTGCCAGCACGACGAAACAGGGAAATGAGCAGTTCTTC.

This chain links TRBV19 with TRBJ2-1; TRBD1 aligns across 7 bases. Losses at the gene ends were 0 bases for V and 1 base for J; bases not matched to a gene: 12. The CDR3 sequence is 19 residues long. Per the germline V gene, CDR1 is LNHDA and CDR2 is SQIVND (reference sequence). In DNA form, the CDR3 reads TGTGCCAGTAGTATAGATGTCGACAGGGTCGTCGGTTCCTACAATGAGCAGTTCTTC. Its translation is CASSIDVDRVVGSYNEQFF.

The rearrangement links TRBV3-1 (or the pseudogene TRBV3-2) to TRBJ2-7; D might be TRBD2 (5 bases). CDR3 length: 15 residues. Trimming left V 2 bases short and J 3 bases short, with 14 bases between. Germline V lookup: CDR1 LGHDT, CDR2 YNNKEL (reference sequence). The CDR3 bases are TGTGCCAGCAGCCAAAGCCTAGGGAGTCTCTACGAGCAGTACGTC. This codes for CASSQSLGSLYEQYV.

The chain has TRBV5-1 and TRBJ2-7; 8 bases are shared with TRBD1. The CDR3 runs to 14 residues. V lost 0 bases, J lost 3 bases, and 2 bases stayed unmatched. Germline CDR1 and CDR2: SGHRS and YFSETQ. CDR3 amino acids: CASSLEQGVYEQYF. Written as DNA, the CDR3 is TGCGCCAGCAGCTTGGAACAGGGGGTCTACGAGCAGTACTTC.

Details on this clone: At the DNA level, this CDR3 is encoded by other sequences in the same sample as well. This chain connects TRBV7-3 to TRBJ1-1; D unresolved. The CDR3 has 14 amino acids. Germline V gene data show CDR1 as SGHTA and CDR2 as FQGTGA. V was cut by 1 base and J by 1 base, with 7 bases left in between. The CDR3 spells CASSLIGGNTEAFF. The CDR3 DNA follows: TGTGCCAGCAGCTTAATAGGAGGGAACACTGAAGCTTTCTTT.

J is TRBJ1-3 and V is TRBV2; 8 nucleotides agree with TRBD1. Trimming cost V 5 bases and J 1 base; bases outside gene matches: 7. CDR1 SNHLY and CDR2 FYNNEI come from the germline V gene. The CDR3 length is 16 residues. CDR3 DNA sequence: TGTGCCAGCAGTCAAGGGGGGACAGGTTCTGGAAACACCATATATTTT. Residues: CASSQGGTGSGNTIYF.

The chain uses TRBV11-2 and TRBJ1-2; 10 nucleotides line up with TRBD1. CDR3 length: 19 amino acids. V lost 5 bases and J lost 4; bases outside the gene matches: 19. Germline CDR1 is SGHAT and CDR2 is FQNNGV. CDR3 in amino acids: CASSRNGGGQGWIPYGYTF. For the CDR3, the DNA is TGTGCCAGCAGCCGAAACGGGGGGGGACAGGGGTGGATACCCTATGGCTACACCTTC.

The chain couples TRBV7-9 to TRBJ1-4; 8 nucleotides agree with TRBD1. The CDR3 loop spans 15 amino acids. Germline lookup yields CDR1 SEHNR and CDR2 FQNEAQ (reference sequence). V lost 4 bases, J lost 0 bases, and 1 base stayed unmatched. DNA for the CDR3: TGTGCCAGCAGCTCGGGACAGGCAACTAATGAAAAACTGTTTTTT. Translation gives CASSSGQATNEKLFF.

The sample holds a few counts of this clone. The rearrangement links TRBV7-9 to TRBJ2-3, with 8 nucleotides matching TRBD2. V shed 5 bases, J shed 1 base, and the junction held 2 bases outside the gene matches. The CDR3 extends over 14 amino acids. The germline V gene encodes CDR1 SEHNR and CDR2 FQNEAQ (reference sequence). Written as DNA, the CDR3 is TGTGCCAGCAGCACGACTAGCGGCACAGATACGCAGTATTTT. The encoded protein is CASSTTSGTDTQYF.

DNA of the CDR3: TGTGCCAGCAGCCTACCCGGGACAATGAACACTGAAGCTTTCTTT. Its protein product is CASSLPGTMNTEAFF. The chain combines TRBV3-1 (or the pseudogene TRBV3-2) with TRBJ1-1; a possible D gene is TRBD1 (6 bases). Trimming pared 4 bases from V and 0 bases from J, leaving 12 bases between. From germline, CDR1 is LGHDT and CDR2 YNNKEL (reference sequence). The CDR3 has 15 residues.

The count of this clone is one. The genes are TRBV18 and TRBJ2-4, with D perhaps matching TRBD2 (8 bases). V dropped 6 bases and J dropped 0 bases, with 18 bases sitting between them. The germline V gene has CDR1 KGHSH and CDR2 LQKENI. CDR3 size: 17 residues. CDR3 sequence (DNA): TGTGCCAGCTCTAGCGGGGACAGTCGCCTAGCCAAAAACATTCAGTACTTC. It codes for CASSSGDSRLAKNIQYF.